This TCR beta chain was identified in a study of post-analysis software for immune sequencing data. Study-wide context: The patients showed relapsing-remitting, secondary progressive and progressive-relapsing multiple sclerosis courses.

Comment on this clonotype: Its specificity is unknown.

The CDR3 contains 14 residues. Trimming removed 3 bases at V and 7 bases at J, with 13 bases between. Study-wide results and limits: F measure showed strong co-clustering of same-batch samples. Significantly lower normalized Chao1 diversity was seen in multiple sclerosis patients than in controls. Patients used several TRBV segments, including TRBV5-6, TRBV5-1 and TRBV20-1, more often than controls.

Unique molecular identifiers tagged the TCR beta cDNA libraries. Out of 1 to 10 million T cells, about 500,000 cDNA molecules were generated. One entry per CDR3 protein results from TCRdb running MiXCR on the PCR reads. The sample contains roughly 540,000 distinct CDR3 sequences, 30% to 40% of which appear only once. This TCR was sampled from a girl aged 2-17 years with multiple sclerosis. The sequencing input was blood. The chain carries TRBV12-3 or TRBV12-4 and TRBJ1-5, with D maybe TRBD1 (5 bases). Here the CDR3 DNA reads TGTGCCAGCAGTTTGAGGGGACCAGGACAGCCCCAGCATTTT. This gives the protein CASSLRGPGQPQHF.